This TCR beta chain was recovered during a study of a mutant IDH1 vaccine in newly diagnosed glioma. Time point reported: week 47, end of study. Vaccination used 300 ug of mutant IDH1 20-mer peptide per dose, with topical imiquimod. The table came from immunoSEQ multiplex PCR; TCRdb's copy has only in-frame clones and leaves some out. The data show 40,000 or so clones, around 82% seen once. A note on this clone: Its matching antigen is unknown.

V shed 2 bases and J 7 bases; nucleotides not matched to a gene: 6. CDR3 length: 16 residues. Germline V CDR1 and CDR2: SEHNR, FQNEAQ (reference sequence). This TCR was sampled from a man younger than 30 with glioma. Some clones in this sample may be carry-over from other donors' samples. This chain uses TRBV7-9 with TRBJ1-6; 9 bases agree with TRBD1. This specimen was PBMCs, taken from a glioma patient whose treatment included an IDH1 peptide vaccine. In nucleotides, the CDR3 is TGTGCCAGCAGCTTAAGGGACAGGGTTCAGAATTCACCCCTCCACTTT. This sequence encodes CASSLRDRVQNSPLHF.